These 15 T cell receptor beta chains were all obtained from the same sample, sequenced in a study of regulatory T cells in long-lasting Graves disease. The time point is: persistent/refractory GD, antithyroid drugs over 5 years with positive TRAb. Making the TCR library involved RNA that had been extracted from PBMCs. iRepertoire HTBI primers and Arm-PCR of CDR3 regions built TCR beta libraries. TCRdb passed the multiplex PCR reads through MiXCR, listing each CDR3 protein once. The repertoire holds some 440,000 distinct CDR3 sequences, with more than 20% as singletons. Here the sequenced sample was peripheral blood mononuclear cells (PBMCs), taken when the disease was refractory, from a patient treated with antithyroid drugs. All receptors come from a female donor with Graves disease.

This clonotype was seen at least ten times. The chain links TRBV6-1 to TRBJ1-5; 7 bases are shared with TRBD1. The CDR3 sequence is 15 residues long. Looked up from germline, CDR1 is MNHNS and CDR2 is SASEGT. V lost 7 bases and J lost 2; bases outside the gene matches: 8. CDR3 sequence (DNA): TGTGCCAGCAATACAGGGGCGGAAGGCAATCAGCCCCAGCATTTT. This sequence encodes CASNTGAEGNQPQHF.

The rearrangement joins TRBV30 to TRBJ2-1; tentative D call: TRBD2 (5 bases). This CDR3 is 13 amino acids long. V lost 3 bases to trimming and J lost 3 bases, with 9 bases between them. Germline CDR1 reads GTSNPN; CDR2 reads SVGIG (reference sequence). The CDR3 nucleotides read TGTGCCTGGAGGAGCGCGGGCTACAATGAGCAGTTCTTC. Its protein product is CAWRSAGYNEQFF. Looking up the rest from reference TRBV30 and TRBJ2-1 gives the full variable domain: SQTIHQWPATLVQPVGSPLSLECTVEGTSNPNLYWYRQAAGRGLQLLFYSVGIGQISSEVPQNLSASRPQDRQFILSSKKLLLSDSGFYLCAWRSAGYNEQFFGPGTRLTVL.

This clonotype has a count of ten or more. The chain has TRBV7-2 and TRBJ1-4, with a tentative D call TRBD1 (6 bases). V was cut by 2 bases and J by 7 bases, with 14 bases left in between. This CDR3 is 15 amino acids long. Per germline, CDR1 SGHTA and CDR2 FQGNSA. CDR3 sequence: CASSLRGGLGEKLFF. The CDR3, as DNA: TGTGCCAGCAGCTTAAGGGGGGGGCTAGGTGAAAAACTGTTTTTT.

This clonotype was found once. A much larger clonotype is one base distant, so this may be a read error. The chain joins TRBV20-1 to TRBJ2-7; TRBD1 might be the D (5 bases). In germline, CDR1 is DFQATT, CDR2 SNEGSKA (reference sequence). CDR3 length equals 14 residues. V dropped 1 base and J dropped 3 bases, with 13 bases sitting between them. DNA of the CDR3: TGCAGTGCTAGAGGGATAGGGGTTCTCTACGAGCAGTACTTC. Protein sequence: CSARGIGVLYEQYF.

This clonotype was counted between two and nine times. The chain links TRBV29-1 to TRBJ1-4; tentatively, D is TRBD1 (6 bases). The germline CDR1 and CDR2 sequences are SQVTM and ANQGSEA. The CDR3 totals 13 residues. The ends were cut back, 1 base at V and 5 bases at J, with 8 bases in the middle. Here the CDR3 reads CSVEAQGNEKLFF. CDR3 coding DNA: TGCAGCGTTGAAGCCCAGGGGAATGAAAAACTGTTTTTT.

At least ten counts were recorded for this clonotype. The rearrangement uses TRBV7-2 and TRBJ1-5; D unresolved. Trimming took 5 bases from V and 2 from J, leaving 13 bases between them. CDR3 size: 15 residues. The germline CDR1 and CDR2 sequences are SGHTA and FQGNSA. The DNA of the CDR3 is TGTGCCAGCAGCGGCCGGGATTGGGGCAATCAGCCCCAGCATTTT. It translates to CASSGRDWGNQPQHF.

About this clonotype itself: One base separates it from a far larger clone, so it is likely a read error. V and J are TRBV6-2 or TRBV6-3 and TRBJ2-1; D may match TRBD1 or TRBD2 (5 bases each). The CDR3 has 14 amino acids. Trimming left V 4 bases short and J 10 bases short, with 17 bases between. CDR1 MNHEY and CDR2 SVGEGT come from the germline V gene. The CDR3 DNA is TGTGCCAGCAGTTCCCGGGACGGTTCCTACGAGCAGTTCTTC. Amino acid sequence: CASSSRDGSYEQFF.

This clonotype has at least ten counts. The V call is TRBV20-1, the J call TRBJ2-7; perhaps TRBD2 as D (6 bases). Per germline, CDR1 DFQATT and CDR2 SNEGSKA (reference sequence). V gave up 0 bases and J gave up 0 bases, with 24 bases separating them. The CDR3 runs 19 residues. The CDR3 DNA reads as TGCAGTGCTAGAGATACGCGTCTCTCTGGCGGGAAAAGCTCCTACGAGCAGTACTTC. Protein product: CSARDTRLSGGKSSYEQYF.

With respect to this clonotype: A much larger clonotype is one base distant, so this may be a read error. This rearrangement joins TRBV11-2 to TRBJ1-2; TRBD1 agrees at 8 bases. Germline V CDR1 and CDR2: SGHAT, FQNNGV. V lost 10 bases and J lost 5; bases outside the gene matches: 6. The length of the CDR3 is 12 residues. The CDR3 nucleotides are TGTGCCACAGGAGACAGGGGATATGGCTACACCTTC. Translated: CATGDRGYGYTF.

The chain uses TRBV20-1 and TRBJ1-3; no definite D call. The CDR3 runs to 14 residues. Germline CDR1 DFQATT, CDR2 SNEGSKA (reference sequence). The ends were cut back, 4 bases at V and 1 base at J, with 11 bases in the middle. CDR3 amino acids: CSATDFSSGNTIYF. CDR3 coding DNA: TGCAGTGCTACGGACTTCTCATCTGGAAACACCATATATTTT.

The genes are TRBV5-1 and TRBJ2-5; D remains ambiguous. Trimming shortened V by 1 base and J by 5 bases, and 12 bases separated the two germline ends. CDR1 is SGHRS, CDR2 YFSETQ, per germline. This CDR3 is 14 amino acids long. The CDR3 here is CASSLPTVGETQYF. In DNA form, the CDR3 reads TGCGCCAGCAGCTTGCCCACGGTTGGCGAGACCCAGTACTTC.

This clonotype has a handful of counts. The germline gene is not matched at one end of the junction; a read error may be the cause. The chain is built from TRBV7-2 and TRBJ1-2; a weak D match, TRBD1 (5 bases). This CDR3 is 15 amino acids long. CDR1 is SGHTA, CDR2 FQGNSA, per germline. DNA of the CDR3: TGTGCCAGCAGCGGGGCGGGGGGACGGACCTATGGTTACACCTTC. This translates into CASSGAGGRTYGYTF.

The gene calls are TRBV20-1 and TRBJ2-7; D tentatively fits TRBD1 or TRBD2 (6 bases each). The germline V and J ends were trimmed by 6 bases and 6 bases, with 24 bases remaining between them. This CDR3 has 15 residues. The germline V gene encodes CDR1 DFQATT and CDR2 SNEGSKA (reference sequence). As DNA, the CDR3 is TGCAGTGCACACCCCTCGGGGGCCCTCACGTCCGAGCAGTACTTC. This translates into CSAHPSGALTSEQYF.

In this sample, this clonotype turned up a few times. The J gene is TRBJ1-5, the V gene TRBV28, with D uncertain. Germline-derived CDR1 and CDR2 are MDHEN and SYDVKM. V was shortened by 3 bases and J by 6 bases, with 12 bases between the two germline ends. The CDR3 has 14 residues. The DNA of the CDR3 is TGTGCCAGCAGTTTTGGTGGTTCCGGTCAGCCCCAGCATTTT. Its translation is CASSFGGSGQPQHF.

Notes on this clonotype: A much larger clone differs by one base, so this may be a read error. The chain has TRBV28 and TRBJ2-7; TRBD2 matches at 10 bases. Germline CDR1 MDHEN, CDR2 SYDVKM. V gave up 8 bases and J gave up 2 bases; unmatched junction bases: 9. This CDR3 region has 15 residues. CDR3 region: CASGPPSGRAYEQYF. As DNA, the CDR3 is TGTGCCAGCGGTCCGCCCAGCGGGAGGGCCTACGAGCAGTACTTC.